The following is a T cell receptor (beta chain) sequence with its context. Recovery meant two consecutive negative NP/OP PCR tests, professional clearance, or resolved symptoms. Libraries were prepared by immunoSEQ multiplex PCR; TCRdb keeps only in-frame clonotypes and omits some of them. Here the sample spans about 480,000 clones, approximately 87% being singletons. CDR1 is SEHNR, CDR2 FQNEAQ, per germline (reference sequence). The V end was cut by 0 bases, the J end by 2 bases, with 17 bases between. The CDR3 is made up of 17 amino acids. The data are from a study of blood T cell repertoires in COVID-19. Across the study: Researchers got acute and convalescent COVID-19 samples from the United States, Italy and Spain.

What was sequenced was PBMCs or T cells enriched from blood (not recorded which). This sequence originates from a woman in her thirties or forties who had recovered from COVID-19. This rearrangement joins TRBV7-9 to TRBJ2-7, with a possible D match to TRBD1 (6 bases). In DNA, the CDR3 is TGTGCCAGCAGCTTAGCGGGGTGGGGGACACTCACCTACGAGCAGTACTTC. Its translation is CASSLAGWGTLTYEQYF.